The source of this T cell receptor beta chain is a study of patients and donors after allogeneic stem cell transplantation. There are 11 residues in the CDR3. The V segment lost 6 bases and the J segment 8 bases; nucleotides outside the gene matches: 1. Germline CDR1 and CDR2: ENHRY and SYGVKD. A single record per CDR3 protein comes from TCRdb applying MiXCR to the RT-PCR reads. The sample has more than 150,000 distinct CDR3 sequences, about 24% seen once. Sequenced sample: blood, either unsorted or a sorted T cell fraction (not recorded which). The V gene is TRBV10-3, the J gene TRBJ2-3, with 8 bases aligning to TRBD1. The sequence was obtained from a human donor who was either an allogeneic HSCT recipient or a stem cell or donor lymphocyte infusion donor (not recorded which). It is not recorded whose cells these are; they may come from a transplant donor. CDR3 sequence reads: CAISGQGTQYF. In DNA form, the CDR3 reads TGTGCCATCAGCGGACAGGGTACGCAGTATTTT.